The TCR beta chain under discussion was sequenced for a study of T cell repertoires in cytomegalovirus infection. Study information: Matching HLA type and CMV infection were both indicated by public TCR beta signatures.

Notes on the study in general: HLA-C-restricted CMV clonotypes gave the most frequent clonotype in two of eight donors.

TCRdb reprocessed the reads with MiXCR, giving one entry per CDR3 protein. The sample lists 400,000 or so distinct CDR3 sequences, roughly 31% occurring once. V lost 0 bases, J lost 9 bases, and 4 bases stayed unmatched. The length of the CDR3 is 14 residues. Germline V gene sequence: CDR1 MNHNY, CDR2 SVGAGI (reference sequence). This clonotype was counted a few times. As yet, its antigen is unknown. This rearrangement joins TRBV6-6 to TRBJ1-1; TRBD1 matches 10 bases. This TCR derives from a human donor in good health (CMV status not recorded). Some clones in this sample may be carry-over from other donors' samples. Sample: PBMCs. The DNA for the CDR3 is TGTGCCAGCAGTTACTCGGGACAGGGGCCACAAGCTTTCTTT. Encoded protein: CASSYSGQGPQAFF.